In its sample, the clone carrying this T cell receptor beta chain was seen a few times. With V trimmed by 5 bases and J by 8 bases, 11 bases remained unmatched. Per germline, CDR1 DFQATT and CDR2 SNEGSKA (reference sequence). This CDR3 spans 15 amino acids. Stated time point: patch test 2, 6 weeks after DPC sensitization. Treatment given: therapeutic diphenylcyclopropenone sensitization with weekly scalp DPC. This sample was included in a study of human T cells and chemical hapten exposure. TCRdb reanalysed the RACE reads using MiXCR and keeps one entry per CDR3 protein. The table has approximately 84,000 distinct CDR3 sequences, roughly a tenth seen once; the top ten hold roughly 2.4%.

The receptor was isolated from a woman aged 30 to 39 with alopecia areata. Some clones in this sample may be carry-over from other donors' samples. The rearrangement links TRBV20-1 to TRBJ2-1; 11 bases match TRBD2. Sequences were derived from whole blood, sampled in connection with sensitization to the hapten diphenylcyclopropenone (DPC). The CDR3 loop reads CSAALVAGGTHEQFF. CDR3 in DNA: TGCAGTGCTGCCTTAGTAGCGGGGGGGACCCATGAGCAGTTCTTC.